This T cell receptor (beta chain) derives from a study of blood T cell repertoires in COVID-19. Study-level background: The United States, Italy and Spain provided the acute and convalescent COVID-19 samples. PBMCs, B-cell-depleted T cells, or T cells were the source of the cDNA or gDNA that made up the material.

Profiled with immunoSEQ multiplex PCR; TCRdb holds only in-frame clones, not every one. The sample includes some 160,000 clones, approximately 84% of them seen just once. While infection was still active, Seattle patients were enrolled and then followed longitudinally. Trimming removed 2 bases from V and 2 bases from J; junction bases left unmatched: 4. In germline, CDR1 is MNHEY, CDR2 SVGEGT. This CDR3 has 16 residues. The chain uses TRBV6-2 or TRBV6-3 and TRBJ1-5, with 9 nucleotides matching TRBD1. This TCR was recovered from a woman older than 75 with COVID-19, enrolled during active disease. Source material: peripheral blood. This chain's CDR3 is CASSYADRGGNQPQHF. DNA for the CDR3: TGTGCCAGCAGTTACGCGGACAGGGGCGGCAATCAGCCCCAGCATTTT.